Sequencing of this TCR beta chain was carried out in a study of control samples from healthy donors and cancer patients. As to this clone: The sample holds other DNA sequences that translate to the same CDR3.

Trimming pared 3 bases from V and 1 base from J, leaving 7 bases between. CDR1 and CDR2 (germline): MNHEY, SMNVEV (reference sequence). This CDR3 comprises 14 residues. The protocol was immunoSEQ multiplex PCR, while the TCRdb copy is restricted to in-frame clones and leaves out a portion. The repertoire holds roughly 180,000 clones, with 91% as singletons. The source material was blood. This clonotype was obtained from a woman in her forties in good health. The chain joins TRBV27 to TRBJ1-5, with D maybe TRBD1 (6 bases). The CDR3 reads CASSFTGSNQPQHF. In nucleotides, the CDR3 is TGTGCCAGCAGTTTTACAGGGAGCAATCAGCCCCAGCATTTT.